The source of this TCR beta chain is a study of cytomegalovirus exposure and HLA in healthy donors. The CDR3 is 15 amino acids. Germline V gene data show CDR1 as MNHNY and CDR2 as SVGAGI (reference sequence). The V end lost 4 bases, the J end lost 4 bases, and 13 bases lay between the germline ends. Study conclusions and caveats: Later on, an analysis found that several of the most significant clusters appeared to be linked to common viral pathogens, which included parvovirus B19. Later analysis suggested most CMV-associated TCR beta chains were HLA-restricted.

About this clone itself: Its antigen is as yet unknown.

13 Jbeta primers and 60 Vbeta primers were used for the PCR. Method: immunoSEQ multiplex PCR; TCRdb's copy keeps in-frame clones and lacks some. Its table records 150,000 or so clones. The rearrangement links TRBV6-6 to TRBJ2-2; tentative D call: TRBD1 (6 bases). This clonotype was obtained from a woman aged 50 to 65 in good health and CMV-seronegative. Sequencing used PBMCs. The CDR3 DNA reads TGTGCCAGCAGTTCGACAGGCCCGAGCACCGGGGAGCTGTTTTTT. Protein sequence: CASSSTGPSTGELFF.